This TCR beta chain is drawn from a study of blood T cell repertoires in COVID-19. Study in general: Samples came from the United States, Italy and Spain, spanning acute and convalescent COVID-19.

V dropped 3 bases and J dropped 1; count of bases not matched to a gene: 3. CDR3 length: 16 residues. Germline assignment: CDR1 MGHRA and CDR2 YSYEKL. The repertoire was sequenced with immunoSEQ multiplex PCR; TCRdb's copy has only in-frame clones and lacks some. The sample yields about 380,000 clones, roughly nine tenths seen once. The rearrangement links TRBV4-1 to TRBJ2-2, with 9 bases matching TRBD1. The TCR sequence derives from a woman in her thirties who had recovered from COVID-19. The sample consisted of PBMCs or T cells enriched from blood (not recorded which). The CDR3 sequence: CASSQADRGNTGELFF. Written as DNA, the CDR3 is TGCGCCAGCAGCCAGGCGGACAGGGGGAACACCGGGGAGCTGTTTTTT.